The 19 T cell receptor beta chains presented below share a single source sample, sequenced in a study of technical replicates of blood from a few donors. Assay used: immunoSEQ multiplex PCR; TCRdb lists only in-frame clones, some missing. The table has under 100,000 clones, 94% seen once. Sequenced input: T cells isolated from PBMCs. The origin of the receptors is a human donor in good health.

This chain joins TRBV11-3 and TRBJ2-1; 11 bases map to TRBD2. CDR1 and CDR2 (germline): SGHNT, YENEEA. V was clipped by 5 bases and J by 4 bases; unmatched bases: 4. CDR3 size: 15 residues. CDR3 nucleotide sequence: TGTGCCAGCAGCCCAAGGACTAGCGGGTACAATGAGCAGTTCTTC. Translated: CASSPRTSGYNEQFF.

The chain is built from TRBV6-5 and TRBJ2-1; 10 bases align to TRBD2. V lost 6 bases to trimming and J lost 13 bases; unmatched junction nucleotides: 15. The CDR3 has 15 residues. Germline CDR1 MNHEY, CDR2 SVGAGI. The chain's CDR3 is CASRYASGGAFFQFF. The CDR3 nucleotides are TGTGCCAGCAGATACGCCAGCGGGGGGGCGTTTTTTCAGTTCTTC.

The V call is TRBV19, the J call TRBJ2-7, with 9 bases identical to TRBD1. After removal of 3 bases from V and 4 bases from J, the junction contained 7 bases not matched to a gene. CDR1 is LNHDA, CDR2 SQIVND, per germline (reference sequence). The CDR3 covers 15 residues. The CDR3, as DNA: TGTGCCAGTAGTATTCACGGGACAGGGAGATACGAGCAGTACTTC. As protein: CASSIHGTGRYEQYF.

This sequence joins TRBV5-1 and TRBJ2-2, with D uncertain. V lost 0 bases, J lost 5 bases, and 8 bases lay in between. Germline CDR1 SGHRS, CDR2 YFSETQ. The CDR3 has 14 amino acids. CDR3 in amino acids: CASSLAVQTGELFF. The DNA for the CDR3 is TGCGCCAGCAGCTTGGCGGTCCAAACCGGGGAGCTGTTTTTT.

The V and J genes are TRBV29-1 and TRBJ2-1, with TRBD1 identical over 8 bases. In germline, CDR1 is SQVTM, CDR2 ANQGSEA. J was trimmed by 15 bases and V by 6 bases; bases with no gene match: 10. The CDR3 sequence is 11 residues long. DNA of the CDR3: TGCAGCGTGCATGACAGGGGCGCGTCGTTCTTC. Its protein product is CSVHDRGASFF.

The chain employs TRBV4-2 and TRBJ1-2; D may be TRBD1 (6 bases). Trimming took off 0 bases at V and 5 bases at J, with 10 bases between the two ends. Germline V gene data show CDR1 as LGHNA and CDR2 as YNFKEQ. The CDR3 consists of 14 residues. DNA of the CDR3: TGTGCCAGCAGCCAAGATGGACAGCTATATGGCTACACCTTC. Its protein product is CASSQDGQLYGYTF.

This clone was observed once. V gene TRBV2 combines with J gene TRBJ1-2; possible D gene TRBD1, 6 bases. CDR3 length equals 12 residues. V was clipped by 10 bases and J by 9 bases, with 18 bases between them. Germline V gene lookup returns CDR1 SNHLY and CDR2 FYNNEI. The DNA for the CDR3 is TGTGCCACTCGTTTACAGGGCGACAGCTACACCTTC. It encodes CATRLQGDSYTF.

The chain joins TRBV9 to TRBJ2-1; D uncertain. The germline V gene has CDR1 SGDLS and CDR2 YYNGEE. CDR3 length equals 13 residues. Trimming left V 6 bases short and J 5 bases short, with 12 bases between. The CDR3 region is CASNREINNEQFF. CDR3 DNA: TGTGCCAGCAACCGTGAGATTAACAATGAGCAGTTCTTC.

The chain employs TRBV5-1 and TRBJ1-1, with D maybe TRBD1 (6 bases). Per germline, CDR1 SGHRS and CDR2 YFSETQ. The CDR3 totals 18 residues. The V and J ends lost 0 bases and 0 bases respectively, with 18 bases between them. The CDR3 region has the DNA TGCGCCAGCAGCTTGGCGGGGCCAGGGGTTTTAATGAACACTGAAGCTTTCTTT. This encodes CASSLAGPGVLMNTEAFF.

The V call is TRBV4-2, the J call TRBJ2-5; TRBD2 agrees at 8 bases. Germline CDR1 is LGHNA and CDR2 is YNFKEQ. The CDR3 contains 18 residues. J lost 5 bases, V lost 0 bases, and 14 bases had no gene match. CDR3 loop: CASSQDGSGGPLAETQYF. CDR3 DNA: TGTGCCAGCAGCCAAGATGGGTCGGGGGGGCCTTTAGCTGAGACCCAGTACTTC.

The V call is TRBV5-1, the J call TRBJ2-7; the D gene is possibly TRBD2 (5 bases). The germline CDR1 and CDR2 sequences are SGHRS and YFSETQ. The CDR3 spans 14 residues. The V end was cut by 1 base, the J end by 2 bases, with 10 bases between. CDR3: CASSLSDGTYEQYF. The CDR3 region has the DNA TGCGCCAGCAGCTTGTCGGACGGGACCTACGAGCAGTACTTC.

The chain's CDR3 is CASSYSSGTYEQYF. The CDR3 DNA follows: TGTGCCAGCAGTTACTCGTCAGGGACCTACGAGCAGTACTTC. This rearrangement joins TRBV6-5 to TRBJ2-7; TRBD1 is a possible D gene (5 bases). The germline CDR1 and CDR2 sequences are MNHEY and SVGAGI. V shed 0 bases and J shed 2 bases, with 8 bases lying between them. The CDR3 runs to 14 residues.

This chain joins TRBV14 and TRBJ2-7, with TRBD2 identical over 11 bases. The CDR3 is 19 residues long. J lost 3 bases, V lost 0 bases, and 13 bases had no gene match. Looked up from germline, CDR1 is SGHDN and CDR2 is FVKESK. CDR3 nucleotide sequence: TGTGCCAGCAGCCAAGATTTTGGCGGGTCGGGACTAGCGGACTACGAGCAGTACTTC. Its translation: CASSQDFGGSGLADYEQYF.

This chain links TRBV28 with TRBJ2-7; no definite D call. The ends were cut back, 4 bases at V and 0 bases at J, with 13 bases in the middle. Germline loops: CDR1 MDHEN, CDR2 SYDVKM. The CDR3 is made up of 15 amino acids. DNA of the CDR3: TGTGCCAGCAGTTCTCCGGAATGGAGCTCCTACGAGCAGTACTTC. The encoded protein is CASSSPEWSSYEQYF.

This chain's CDR3 is CASSATIYNEQFF. The CDR3 nucleotides read TGTGCCAGCAGCGCGACTATATACAATGAGCAGTTCTTC. The chain uses TRBV9 and TRBJ2-1; a possible D gene is TRBD2 (5 bases). Germline assignment: CDR1 SGDLS and CDR2 YYNGEE. The CDR3 is 13 amino acids. V lost 3 bases, J lost 4 bases, and 8 bases lay in between.

The chain joins TRBV29-1 to TRBJ1-1, with D unclear. The CDR3 has 15 amino acids. The V end lost 2 bases, the J end lost 2 bases, and 15 bases lay between the germline ends. Per the germline V gene, CDR1 is SQVTM and CDR2 is ANQGSEA. This CDR3 is CSVEKALTANTEAFF. In nucleotides, the CDR3 is TGCAGCGTTGAAAAAGCTCTGACTGCTAACACTGAAGCTTTCTTT.

The chain carries TRBV5-1 and TRBJ2-7; 10 nucleotides match TRBD1. V shed 4 bases, J shed 3 bases, and the junction held 7 bases outside the gene matches. The V gene's germline CDR1 is SGHRS and CDR2 YFSETQ. This CDR3 is 15 amino acids long. The chain's CDR3 is CASSIRQGAFYEQYF. DNA for the CDR3: TGCGCCAGCAGCATCCGACAGGGGGCTTTCTACGAGCAGTACTTC.

CDR3 nucleotide sequence: TGTGCCAGCAGCGCTCCCATCCTTGACTGGGGGGAGACCGGGGAGCTGTTTTTT. Its translation: CASSAPILDWGETGELFF. The chain joins TRBV7-9 to TRBJ2-2; maybe TRBD2 (6 bases). The CDR3 has 18 residues. Trimming removed 5 bases from V and 5 bases from J, with 24 bases in between. CDR1 and CDR2 from the germline V gene are SEHNR and FQNEAQ (reference sequence).

V usage is TRBV4-1 and J usage is TRBJ2-7; 8 bases match TRBD1. J was trimmed by 1 base and V by 5 bases; bases with no gene match: 4. The CDR3 consists of 14 residues. Germline V gene data show CDR1 as MGHRA and CDR2 as YSYEKL. The CDR3 DNA reads TGCGCCAGCAGCGCCGGGACAGGTTCCTACGAGCAGTACTTC. Protein: CASSAGTGSYEQYF.